These 20 T cell receptor beta chains were sequenced from one sample in a study of T-cell reconstitution after alpha-beta-depleted transplantation in children. A library of TCRbeta sequences, prepared with unique molecular identifiers, was generated. TCRdb redid the calling of the PCR reads with MiXCR, one entry per CDR3 protein. This table holds 450,000 to 550,000 distinct CDR3 sequences, about an eighth found once. The sample here was PBMCs, mostly from graft donor cells, taken 180 days after TCRalphabeta/CD19-depleted stem cell transplant. These receptors were taken from a female patient aged 2-10 years who had a stem cell transplant for aplastic anemia, so the T cells may come from the graft donor.

The genes are TRBV13 and TRBJ2-1; D is unclear. This CDR3 is built from 13 residues. CDR1 PRHDT and CDR2 FYEKMQ come from the germline V gene (reference sequence). V lost 5 bases and J 4 bases, leaving 9 bases between the germline ends. The CDR3 bases are TGTGCCAGCAGCGATCGACGATACAATGAGCAGTTCTTC. It codes for CASSDRRYNEQFF.

This clonotype was detected only a few times. CDR3 in amino acids: CSARVGGTGVYEQYF. CDR3 nucleotides: TGCAGTGCTAGAGTCGGGGGGACAGGGGTGTACGAGCAGTACTTC. The chain recombines TRBV20-1 with TRBJ2-7, with 10 bases lining up with TRBD1. The CDR3 length is 15 residues. V lost 1 base to trimming and J lost 4 bases; unmatched junction nucleotides: 7. Germline V gives CDR1 DFQATT, CDR2 SNEGSKA (reference sequence).

V usage is TRBV5-1 and J usage is TRBJ2-3; TRBD1 aligns across 10 bases. Germline V lookup: CDR1 SGHRS, CDR2 YFSETQ. The CDR3 totals 14 residues. J lost 5 bases, V lost 5 bases, and 5 bases had no gene match. CDR3 loop: CASRSTGGRDTQYF. CDR3 nucleotides: TGCGCCAGCAGGTCGACAGGGGGCAGAGATACGCAGTATTTT.

This clonotype turned up a few times. The V gene is TRBV5-1, the J gene TRBJ1-2; 8 positions agree with TRBD1. Germline V CDR1 and CDR2: SGHRS, YFSETQ. Trimming at V came to 0 bases and at J to 1 base, leaving 5 bases not matched to a gene. This CDR3 region has 16 residues. Written as DNA, the CDR3 is TGCGCCAGCAGCTTGGCCGGGACAGGATATAACTATGGCTACACCTTC. Translation gives CASSLAGTGYNYGYTF. The entire variable domain, with the rest obtained from reference TRBV5-1 and TRBJ1-2, is as follows: KAGVTQTPRYLIKTRGQQVTLSCSPISGHRSVSWYQQTPGQGLQFLFEYFSETQRNKGNFPGRFSGRQFSNSRSEMNVSTLELGDSALYLCASSLAGTGYNYGYTFGSGTRLTVV.

This clonotype occurred a few times. This chain joins TRBV15 and TRBJ1-3, with D unresolved. The CDR3 is 15 amino acids. Per germline, CDR1 LNHNV and CDR2 YYDKDF (reference sequence). V was shortened by 2 bases and J by 0 bases, with 8 bases between the two germline ends. The CDR3 bases are TGTGCCACCAGCAGAAACACCGTCTCTGGAAACACCATATATTTT. Its protein product is CATSRNTVSGNTIYF.

The rearrangement joins TRBV18 to TRBJ2-7, with 7 bases that match TRBD1. V dropped 3 bases and J dropped 7; count of bases not matched to a gene: 3. CDR1 and CDR2 from the germline V gene are KGHSH and LQKENI. The CDR3 has 12 amino acids. CDR3 bases: TGTGCCAGCTCACCGGGGACAGCAGAGCAGTACTTC. This gives the protein CASSPGTAEQYF. Full variable domain (rest looked up from reference TRBV18 and TRBJ2-7): NAGVMQNPRHLVRRRGQEARLRCSPMKGHSHVYWYRQLPEEGLKFMVYLQKENIIDESGMPKERFSAEFPKEGPSILRIQQVVRGDSAAYFCASSPGTAEQYFGPGTRLTVT.

The rearrangement joins TRBV7-2 to TRBJ1-1; D gene ambiguous. The germline gives CDR1 SGHTA, CDR2 FQGNSA. The CDR3 sequence is 12 residues long. Trimming pared 0 bases from V and 6 bases from J, leaving 5 bases between. The CDR3 spells CASSLAFAEAFF. The CDR3 nucleotides are TGTGCCAGCAGCTTAGCGTTCGCTGAAGCTTTCTTT.

This clonotype was seen a handful of times. The V and J genes are TRBV18 and TRBJ2-3; 9 positions agree with TRBD1. CDR3 length: 16 residues. CDR1 is KGHSH and CDR2 is LQKENI in the germline V gene. Trimming removed 1 base from V and 4 bases from J; junction bases left unmatched: 6. The CDR3 DNA is TGTGCCAGCTCACCACGGCTGGGACAGGGACCAGATACGCAGTATTTT. Protein: CASSPRLGQGPDTQYF.

This clonotype was seen only a few times. This chain connects TRBV6-2 or TRBV6-3 to TRBJ2-3, with 8 bases matching TRBD2. Germline V gene lookup returns CDR1 MNHEY and CDR2 SVGEGT. The CDR3 runs 18 residues. V lost 7 bases, J lost 3 bases, and 18 bases stayed unmatched. The CDR3, as DNA: TGTGCCAGCACCCGTCTCGGGACTAGGACGCGGAGGACAGATACGCAGTATTTT. This codes for CASTRLGTRTRRTDTQYF.

In its sample, this clonotype was seen a few times. V gene TRBV28 combines with J gene TRBJ2-5, with D hard to call. The V and J ends lost 4 bases and 5 bases respectively, with 11 bases between them. The CDR3 has 13 amino acids. Germline-derived CDR1 and CDR2 are MDHEN and SYDVKM. CDR3 sequence: CASSYSSPETQYF. CDR3 DNA: TGTGCCAGCAGTTATTCCAGCCCCGAGACCCAGTACTTC.

This clonotype came up a few times. The chain uses TRBV7-8 and TRBJ2-7, with 8 bases matching TRBD2. J lost 2 bases, V lost 5 bases, and 8 bases had no gene match. Germline V lookup: CDR1 SGHVS, CDR2 FQNEAQ. This CDR3 comprises 15 residues. CDR3 protein: CASSRDSGATYEQYV. CDR3 coding DNA: TGTGCCAGCAGCCGAGATAGCGGGGCCACCTACGAGCAGTACGTC.

The J gene is TRBJ2-7, the V gene TRBV27; TRBD2 might be the D (5 bases). Germline CDR1 and CDR2: MNHEY and SMNVEV (reference sequence). This CDR3 contains 14 residues. V lost 6 bases and J lost 3, with 15 bases in between. CDR3 in amino acids: CASRPVATNYEQYV. The CDR3 bases are TGTGCCAGCAGACCGGTTGCGACTAACTACGAGCAGTACGTC.

This chain links TRBV3-1 with TRBJ1-2; D uncertain. The CDR3 runs 19 residues. CDR1 LGHDT and CDR2 YNNKEL come from the germline V gene (reference sequence). Trimming cost V 1 base and J 5 bases, with 26 bases left between them. The CDR3 sequence: CASSQVSSGPDPSIYGYTF. The CDR3 region has the DNA TGTGCCAGCAGCCAAGTGTCTTCAGGACCCGACCCGTCAATATATGGCTACACCTTC.

This clonotype was seen a few times. The rearrangement links TRBV4-3 to TRBJ2-1, with 11 positions matching TRBD2. The CDR3 consists of 16 residues. J gave up 5 bases and V 0 bases, and 3 bases lay outside the gene matches. Germline V gene sequence: CDR1 LGHNA, CDR2 YSLEER. The CDR3 DNA reads as TGCGCCAGCAGCCAAGATAAACTAGCGGGGGACAATGAGCAGTTCTTC. Residues: CASSQDKLAGDNEQFF.

The chain employs TRBV21-1 and TRBJ2-1; the table's D call of TRBD1 was not tested on the DNA. TRBV21-1 is flagged as a pseudogene. The CDR3 is made up of 15 amino acids. The DNA for the CDR3 is TGTGCCAGCCTCAGGGGGCGCAACCCCCAGGCTGAGCAGTTCTTC. This codes for CASLRGRNPQAEQFF.

This rearrangement joins TRBV27 to TRBJ2-1; 8 positions agree with TRBD2. The CDR3 consists of 18 residues. CDR1 MNHEY and CDR2 SMNVEV come from the germline V gene (reference sequence). With 4 bases clipped from V and 6 bases from J, the junction kept 17 bases outside the gene matches. CDR3 coding DNA: TGTGCCAGCAGTTCGGGGGCTCTCCGAAGCGGGAGAGCCAATGAGCAGTTCTTC. This encodes CASSSGALRSGRANEQFF.

The gene calls are TRBV20-1 and TRBJ2-7; 7 bases align to TRBD1. CDR1 and CDR2 (germline): DFQATT, SNEGSKA (reference sequence). The V segment lost 8 bases and the J segment 5 bases; nucleotides outside the gene matches: 12. The CDR3 has 13 residues. As DNA, the CDR3 is TGCAGTTCTTACACCCCCGGGACAGACGAGCAGTACTTC. Its protein is CSSYTPGTDEQYF.

This clonotype has more than one count but fewer than ten. The CDR3 here is CASSSLSGTGELFF. In DNA, the CDR3 is TGCGCCAGCAGCTCTCTGAGCGGGACCGGGGAGCTGTTTTTT. This chain links TRBV5-1 with TRBJ2-2; D might be TRBD2 (6 bases). Trimming pared 3 bases from V and 5 bases from J, leaving 11 bases between. This CDR3 contains 14 residues. From germline, CDR1 is SGHRS and CDR2 YFSETQ.

This clonotype was detected ten times or more. This chain connects TRBV28 to TRBJ2-6; D is uncertain. Germline V gene data show CDR1 as MDHEN and CDR2 as SYDVKM. V lost 6 bases and J 4 bases, leaving 7 bases between the germline ends. This CDR3 is 13 amino acids long. The CDR3 reads CASRQQGANVLTF. For the CDR3, the DNA is TGTGCCAGCAGACAACAGGGGGCCAACGTCCTGACTTTC.

About this clonotype itself: The junction and the germline gene differ at one end; a read error may be behind it. The rearrangement links TRBV19 to TRBJ2-1, with D unclear. The length of the CDR3 is 13 residues. From germline, CDR1 is LNHDA and CDR2 SQIVND (reference sequence). Here the CDR3 DNA reads TGTGCCAGTACCCTTAGCTCCCACAATGAGCAGTTCTTC. It encodes CASTLSSHNEQFF.